Listed below are T cell receptor beta chains from one sample, sequenced in a study of blood T cell repertoires in COVID-19. The data were produced by immunoSEQ multiplex PCR, yet TCRdb's version contains in-frame clones alone and is incomplete. The sample shows around 250,000 clones, roughly 90% of them seen only once. The sequenced material came from peripheral blood. Receptors originate from a man aged 55 to 70 with acute or convalescent COVID-19. The CDR3 runs from the conserved cysteine through the conserved F or W. A D gene is named only where the DNA matches it firmly. The listing skips clone size in some rows; elsewhere it reads once, few, many or a size class.

.,.,TRBJ2-7,TRBV5-1,TGCGCCAGCAGCTCAACTAACTACGAGCAGTACTTC,CASSSTNYEQYF
.,.,TRBJ1-1,TRBV5-6,TGTGCCAGCAGCTTGGGGGGCATGAACACTGAAGCTTTCTTT,CASSLGGMNTEAFF
few,.,TRBJ1-2,TRBV27,TGTGCCAGCAGTTTATCGTTGGGGGGAGAAGGCTACACCTTC,CASSLSLGGEGYTF
.,.,TRBJ2-3,TRBV19,TGTGCCAGTAGTATAGTAGGTCGGGTCGGCACAGATACGCAGTATTTT,CASSIVGRVGTDTQYF
.,.,TRBJ1-6,TRBV20-1,TGCAGTGCTAGAGAAACAGGGCTCCACTTT,CSARETGLHF
.,TRBD1,TRBJ1-1,TRBV7-9,TGTGCCAGCAGCTCCGCAAAGGACAGGGAAGGAACTGAAGCTTTCTTT,CASSSAKDREGTEAFF
.,.,TRBJ2-3,TRBV19,TGTGCCAGTAGTATCCAGGGGCGAGATACGCAGTATTTT,CASSIQGRDTQYF
.,TRBD1,TRBJ2-6,TRBV28,TGTGCCAGCAGTCCCACAGGGGCCGGGGCCAACGTCCTGACTTTC,CASSPTGAGANVLTF
.,.,TRBJ1-1,TRBV6-5,TGTGCCAGCAGTTACTCGAACCGGGGGGACACTGAAGCTTTCTTT,CASSYSNRGDTEAFF
.,.,TRBJ2-1,TRBV7-3,TGTGCCAGCAGCTCCCGAGGCCGGGACTTACAGTTCTTC,CASSSRGRDLQFF
.,TRBD2,TRBJ2-7,TRBV30,TGTGCCTGGAGTGCAGGACTAGCGGGAGTCGAGCAGTACTTC,CAWSAGLAGVEQYF